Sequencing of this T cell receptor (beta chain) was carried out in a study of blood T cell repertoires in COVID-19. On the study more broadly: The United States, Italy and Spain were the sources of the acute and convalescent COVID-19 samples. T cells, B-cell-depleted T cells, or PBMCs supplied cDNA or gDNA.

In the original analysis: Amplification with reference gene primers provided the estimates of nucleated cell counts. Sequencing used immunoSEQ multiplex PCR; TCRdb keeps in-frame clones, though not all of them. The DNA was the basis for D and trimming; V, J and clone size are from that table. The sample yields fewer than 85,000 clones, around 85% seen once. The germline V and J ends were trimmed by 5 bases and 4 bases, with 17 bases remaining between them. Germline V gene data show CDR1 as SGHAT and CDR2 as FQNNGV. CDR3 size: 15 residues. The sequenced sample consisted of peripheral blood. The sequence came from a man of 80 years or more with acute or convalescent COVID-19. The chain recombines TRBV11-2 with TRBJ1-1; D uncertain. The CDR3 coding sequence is TGTGCCAGCAGCCACCAAGCAGCCACGGGCACTGAAGCTTTCTTT. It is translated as CASSHQAATGTEAFF. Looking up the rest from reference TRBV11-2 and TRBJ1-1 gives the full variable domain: EAGVAQSPRYKIIEKRQSVAFWCNPISGHATLYWYQQILGQGPKLLIQFQNNGVVDDSQLPKDRFSAERLKGVDSTLKIQPAKLEDSAVYLCASSHQAATGTEAFFGQGTRLTVV.